A selection of T cell receptor beta chains follows, all from one sample in a study of shared clonotypes between healthy human individuals. Produced via immunoSEQ multiplex PCR; TCRdb's table is partial and in-frame only. This sample carries under 1 million clones, 90% to 97% of them seen once, and the ten largest clones take about 0.22%. Source material: naive CD8+ T cells sorted from blood. All receptors come from a man aged 30 to 39 in good health. CDR3s include the opening cysteine and the closing phenylalanine or tryptophan. The D gene is left open where the match is weak. Only part of the rows carry a size: once, few, many, or a class if the clone is expanded.

d_gene	v_gene	j_gene	abundance	CDR3nt	CDR3aa
NA	TRBV11-2	TRBJ2-1	NA	TGTGCCAGCTTACACCCGTTGGGCTCGAAGTACAATGAGCAGTTCTTC	CASLHPLGSKYNEQFF
TRBD2	TRBV29-1	TRBJ2-7	NA	TGCAGCGTTGAGGGGGGGAACTACGAGCAGTACTTC	CSVEGGNYEQYF
TRBD1	TRBV6-6	TRBJ2-7	NA	TGTGCCAGCGTGGGGACAGGTCCTACCTACGAGCAGTACTTC	CASVGTGPTYEQYF
NA	TRBV6-5	TRBJ2-7	NA	TGTGCCAGCAGCCCAACAACCTACGAGCAGTACTTC	CASSPTTYEQYF
NA	TRBV7-9	TRBJ2-1	NA	TGTGCCAGCAGCTTAGGCGAGATCTTCAATGAGCAGTTCTTC	CASSLGEIFNEQFF
NA	TRBV4-1	TRBJ1-1	once	TGCGCCAGCAGCAGCATCAGCACTTACGAAGCTTTCTTT	CASSSISTYEAFF
NA	TRBV28	TRBJ2-4	once	TGTGCCAGCAGTCGCGACAGGCCACAAAACATTCAGTACTTC	CASSRDRPQNIQYF
NA	TRBV2	TRBJ2-7	NA	TGTGCCAGCAGTGAAGCTTGGGGGACCCGTTCCTACGAGCAGTACTTC	CASSEAWGTRSYEQYF
NA	TRBV27	TRBJ2-3	once	TGTGCCAGCTATCCGCGTCCGAGCACAGATACGCAGTATTTT	CASYPRPSTDTQYF
TRBD2	TRBV5-1	TRBJ2-1	once	TGCGCCAGCAGCCCTGGACTAGCGGGAGTCGATGAGCAGTTCTTC	CASSPGLAGVDEQFF
NA	TRBV7-3	TRBJ1-1	once	TGTGCCAGCAGCGGTGGGAACACTGAAGCTTTCTTT	CASSGGNTEAFF
NA	TRBV9	TRBJ2-7	once	TGTGCCAGCAGCGTAGAGGCAGGGTCCGAGCAGTACTTC	CASSVEAGSEQYF
NA	TRBV27	TRBJ2-7	NA	TGTGCCAGCAGTTATTCGGGGACCCAGGGGTACGAGCAGTACTTC	CASSYSGTQGYEQYF
NA	TRBV6-5	TRBJ2-1	few	TGTGCCAGCAGTTATTCGGGCAATGAGCAGTTCTTC	CASSYSGNEQFF
NA	TRBV4-3	TRBJ2-7	NA	TGCGCCAGCAGCCAAGAACGGTTAAATCGGTACGAGCAGTACTTC	CASSQERLNRYEQYF
NA	TRBV4-1	TRBJ1-1	NA	TGCGCCAGCAGCCAAGAAGGGGTTTTTGAATTCAGTACTGAAGCTTTCTTT	CASSQEGVFEFSTEAFF
NA	TRBV4-3	TRBJ2-1	NA	TGCGCCAGCAGCCAAGATCCCGCGAGTTTCTCCTCCTACAATGAGCAGTTCTTC	CASSQDPASFSSYNEQFF
TRBD1	TRBV7-8	TRBJ2-7	NA	TGTGCCAGCAGCCCGCCGGCCGGGGACAGGCGCCTCGTGTACGAGCAGTACTTC	CASSPPAGDRRLVYEQYF
TRBD2	TRBV7-9	TRBJ2-7	NA	TGTGCCAGCAGCTCCGGAAGCGGGAGGGGTTACGAGCAGTACTTC	CASSSGSGRGYEQYF
NA	TRBV13	TRBJ2-1	NA	TGTGCCAGCAGCTTATACTCTTACAATGAGCAGTTCTTC	CASSLYSYNEQFF
NA	TRBV30	TRBJ1-2	NA	TGTGCCTGGAGCACAGAGAACTATGGCTACACCTTC	CAWSTENYGYTF
TRBD1	TRBV27	TRBJ1-1	NA	TGTGCCAGCACCCCCAGGACAGGGGGGGACACTGAAGCTTTCTTT	CASTPRTGGDTEAFF
TRBD1	TRBV5-4	TRBJ2-7	once	TGTGCCAGCAGCCCAAGGGACAGGGTTTCCTACGAGCAGTACTTC	CASSPRDRVSYEQYF